This TCR beta chain was obtained from a study of identical twins. Study-wide findings and caveats: Conclusions were based on cross-sectional statistical analysis, without following the same donors.

TCRdb reanalysed the 5' RACE reads using MiXCR and keeps one entry per CDR3 protein. Counted here are about 220,000 distinct CDR3 sequences, 5.5% to 7.5% occurring once; the ten biggest clones make up about 14%. Germline V CDR1 and CDR2: MNHNY, SVGAGI (reference sequence). The CDR3 is 12 residues long. With 4 bases removed from V and 10 bases from J, the gap between germline ends came to 11 bases. Only a few counts were recorded for this clonotype. As yet, its antigen is unknown. These same data were also listed under a study on T cells expressing NK-cell markers. That report notes: Seven donors tested HCMV-seropositive and one tested seronegative among the eight sequenced. Roughly six donors showed dominant NKG2C+ clonotypes comprising about 1.0-8% of their CD8+ T cells.

This chain joins TRBV6-6 and TRBJ2-1; possible D gene TRBD2, 5 bases. The source material was CD8+ T cells sorted from blood. This clonotype was obtained from a woman between 18 and 29 years old in good health. The CDR3 reads CASSSPSGEQFF. CDR3 sequence (DNA): TGTGCCAGCAGTTCCCCCTCGGGGGAGCAGTTCTTC.